This entry concerns a single T cell receptor (beta chain). CDR3 length: 14 amino acids. The germline V gene has CDR1 SGHRS and CDR2 YFSETQ. Deletions cut 4 bases from V and 3 bases from J, with 11 bases between. These data belong to a study of blood T cells in healthy people across ages. The authors ran a second PCR of about 7 to 12 cycles using a sample-barcoded 5' primer and a J-beta primer mix. Via MiXCR, TCRdb re-called the 5' RACE reads, giving one row per CDR3 protein. This table has some 730,000 distinct CDR3 sequences, approximately 22% appearing once. The chain recombines TRBV5-1 with TRBJ2-1, with no clear D. The receptor was derived from a man aged 70 or older in good health. Sequences were obtained from blood. In nucleotides, the CDR3 is TGCGCCAGCAGCGAGCGCCTTAACTACAATGAGCAGTTCTTC. Its protein is CASSERLNYNEQFF.